Following are 8 T cell receptor beta chains from one sample sequenced in a study of blood T cell repertoires in COVID-19. Assay used: immunoSEQ multiplex PCR; TCRdb lists only in-frame clones, some missing. This sample yields hundreds of thousands of clones, of which about 87% are seen a single time; about 6.9% belongs to the top ten. Sample: peripheral blood. The origin of the receptors is a woman between 45 and 65 years old with COVID-19, enrolled during active disease.

As regards this clone: The identical CDR3 is also encoded by other nucleotide sequences in the sample. CDR3 in amino acids: CASSLGTGGNTIYF. CDR3 DNA sequence: TGCGCCAGCAGCTTGGGGACAGGGGGAAACACCATATATTTT. V is TRBV5-1 and J is TRBJ1-3; TRBD1 aligns across 8 bases. The CDR3 has 14 amino acids. The V gene end was trimmed by 0 bases and the J gene end by 4 bases; junction bases not matched to a gene: 0. Germline V gives CDR1 SGHRS, CDR2 YFSETQ.

This clone was detected only once. The chain has TRBV11-1 and TRBJ2-7; D possibly corresponds to TRBD2 (5 bases). Trimming cost V 5 bases and J 0 bases, with 11 bases left between them. Looked up from germline, CDR1 is SGHAT and CDR2 is FQDESV (reference sequence). The length of the CDR3 is 14 residues. In DNA, the CDR3 is TGTGCCAGCAGCGAAACCGGGATCTCCTACGAGCAGTACTTC. Its translation: CASSETGISYEQYF.

This chain joins TRBV7-9 and TRBJ1-2, with D tentatively TRBD1 (5 bases). Germline loops: CDR1 SEHNR, CDR2 FQNEAQ (reference sequence). The CDR3 runs 15 residues. Trimming took 5 bases from V and 4 from J, leaving 17 bases between them. CDR3 protein: CASSQSGTGGYGYTF. The CDR3 coding sequence is TGTGCCAGCAGCCAATCCGGGACGGGGGGCTATGGCTACACCTTC.

The gene calls are TRBV3-1 (or the pseudogene TRBV3-2) and TRBJ1-6, with a tentative D call TRBD1 (5 bases). The germline V and J ends were trimmed by 1 base and 9 bases, with 13 bases remaining between them. The CDR3 covers 15 residues. Looked up from germline, CDR1 is LGHDT and CDR2 is YNNKEL (reference sequence). CDR3 sequence: CASSQVTGRFSPLHF. DNA for the CDR3: TGTGCCAGCAGCCAAGTTACAGGACGTTTTTCACCCCTCCACTTT.

The chain combines TRBV2 with TRBJ1-4; 9 nucleotides align to TRBD1. CDR1 and CDR2 (germline): SNHLY, FYNNEI. Trimming took 7 bases from V and 6 from J; bases not matched to a gene: 9. CDR3 length: 15 residues. The CDR3 DNA reads TGTGCCAGCATTAGTCCACAGGGGGCGGATGAAAAACTGTTTTTT. This encodes CASISPQGADEKLFF.

Concerning this clone: The same CDR3 also results from other DNA sequences found in this sample. The genes are TRBV7-6 and TRBJ2-2, with 8 bases fitting TRBD1. CDR1 and CDR2 (germline): SGHVS, FNYEAQ. The CDR3 has 16 amino acids. Unmatched junction bases numbered 3, after V lost 1 base and J lost 2 bases. Here the CDR3 reads CASSLGTGGNTGELFF. The DNA of the CDR3 is TGTGCCAGCAGCTTAGGAACAGGGGGTAACACCGGGGAGCTGTTTTTT. Full variable domain (rest looked up from reference TRBV7-6 and TRBJ2-2): GAGVSQSPRYKVTKRGQDVALRCDPISGHVSLYWYRQALGQGPEFLTYFNYEAQQDKSGLPNDRFSAERPEGSISTLTIQRTEQRDSAMYRCASSLGTGGNTGELFFGEGSRLTVL.

The gene calls are TRBV5-1 and TRBJ2-3, with TRBD1 identical over 9 bases. The junction had 13 bases not matched to a gene; V was cut back by 3 bases and J by 2 bases. The CDR3 loop spans 18 amino acids. Germline V gene lookup returns CDR1 SGHRS and CDR2 YFSETQ. The CDR3, as DNA: TGCGCCAGCAGCTCACAGGGGGCCACCGCCAGCCTCACAGATACGCAGTATTTT. Amino acids: CASSSQGATASLTDTQYF.

This sequence joins TRBV5-1 and TRBJ1-6; the match to TRBD1 covers 10 bases. Germline assignment: CDR1 SGHRS and CDR2 YFSETQ. CDR3 size: 16 residues. The trim removed 4 bases at V and 4 bases at J, leaving 5 bases unmatched. CDR3 DNA: TGCGCCAGCAGCCCCGGACAGGGGGGGTATAATTCACCCCTCCACTTT. Protein sequence: CASSPGQGGYNSPLHF.